The 8 T cell receptor beta chains in this list originate from one sample, sequenced in a study of vaccination and CD4 T cells after COVID-19. The treatment here: roughly ten-day PBMC culture with coronavirus spike peptide pools or control peptides (ViraFEST assay). Their antigens remain unidentified. The Oncomine TCR Beta short-read assay sequenced DNA from cultured CD4+ T cells. TCRdb used MiXCR to reprocess the PCR reads, holding one entry per CDR3 protein. The sample includes about 15,000 distinct CDR3 sequences, about three fifths of them seen just once. The sample was CD4+ T cells from blood, cultured in vitro. These TCRs come from a human donor who had recovered from COVID-19.

This clonotype was found a few times. This chain connects TRBV6-5 to TRBJ1-5, with TRBD1 matching 7 bases. The germline gives CDR1 MNHEY, CDR2 SVGAGI. The V and J ends lost 4 bases and 5 bases, in that order; junction bases with no gene match: 5. The CDR3 totals 14 residues. This CDR3 is CASSFGTVYQPQHF. For the CDR3, the DNA is TGTGCCAGCAGTTTCGGGACAGTTTATCAGCCCCAGCATTTT.

The chain recombines TRBV7-2 with TRBJ2-3; D gene uncertain. V lost 2 bases and J lost 3, with 6 bases in between. This CDR3 is 13 amino acids long. CDR1 is SGHTA, CDR2 FQGNSA, per germline. The CDR3 sequence: CASSLPETDTQYF. As DNA, the CDR3 is TGTGCCAGCAGCTTACCGGAGACAGATACGCAGTATTTT. Full variable domain (rest looked up from reference TRBV7-2 and TRBJ2-3): GAGVSQSPSNKVTEKGKDVELRCDPISGHTALYWYRQSLGQGLEFLIYFQGNSAPDKSGLPSDRFSAERTGGSVSTLTIQRTQQEDSAVYLCASSLPETDTQYFGPGTRLTVL.

This chain links TRBV19 with TRBJ2-7, with 10 bases aligning to TRBD1. CDR3 length: 13 residues. Germline V CDR1 and CDR2: LNHDA, SQIVND (reference sequence). V gave up 6 bases and J gave up 7 bases; unmatched junction bases: 6. The CDR3 DNA reads TGTGCCAGTAGCTCGACAGGGGGCCTAGAGCAGTACTTC. The encoded protein is CASSSTGGLEQYF.

The rearrangement uses TRBV10-3 and TRBJ1-2; tentatively, D is TRBD1 (5 bases). Between the trimmed V and J ends, which lost 3 bases and 3 bases, there was a span of 11 bases. In germline, CDR1 is ENHRY, CDR2 SYGVKD. The CDR3 has 14 amino acids. The DNA for the CDR3 is TGTGCCATCAGTGACAGGGAGGGAGACTATGGCTACACCTTC. Translating gives CAISDREGDYGYTF.

This clonotype was seen only a few times. The chain carries TRBV7-2 and TRBJ1-5; 7 bases align to TRBD1. CDR1 is SGHTA, CDR2 FQGNSA, per germline. The CDR3 length is 15 residues. J lost 5 bases, V lost 5 bases, and 9 bases had no gene match. The CDR3 DNA sequence: TGTGCCAGCAGCCCCAGGGGGGAGTGGGATCAGCCCCAGCATTTT. It specifies CASSPRGEWDQPQHF. The whole variable domain, filled in from reference TRBV7-2 and TRBJ1-5, reads GAGVSQSPSNKVTEKGKDVELRCDPISGHTALYWYRQSLGQGLEFLIYFQGNSAPDKSGLPSDRFSAERTGGSVSTLTIQRTQQEDSAVYLCASSPRGEWDQPQHFGDGTRLSIL.

This clonotype has only a few counts. This chain connects TRBV6-1 to TRBJ1-2, with TRBD1 identical over 8 bases. The CDR3 contains 14 residues. Germline CDR1 reads MNHNS; CDR2 reads SASEGT. V lost 5 bases, J lost 7 bases, and 9 bases stayed unmatched. CDR3 sequence: CASSRGQGGGGYTF. The CDR3 coding sequence is TGTGCCAGCAGTCGCGGACAGGGAGGTGGTGGCTACACCTTC.

The chain uses TRBV30 and TRBJ2-7, with D perhaps matching TRBD2 (7 bases). V dropped 2 bases and J dropped 4 bases, with 18 bases sitting between them. CDR3 length equals 15 residues. Germline loops: CDR1 GTSNPN, CDR2 SVGIG (reference sequence). The CDR3: CAWSRGGAQWYEQYF. For the CDR3, the DNA is TGTGCCTGGAGTAGGGGGGGGGCGCAGTGGTACGAGCAGTACTTC.

The chain links TRBV10-3 to TRBJ2-7, with D possibly being TRBD1 or TRBD2 (5 bases each). Germline V CDR1 and CDR2: ENHRY, SYGVKD. This CDR3 is built from 13 residues. V lost 6 bases to trimming and J lost 2 bases, with 11 bases between them. CDR3 region: CAIRGTEAYEQYF. The CDR3 DNA is TGTGCCATCAGGGGGACGGAGGCCTACGAGCAGTACTTC.